This TCR beta chain comes out of a study of T-cell memory formation after mild COVID-19 (dated by TCRdb to the early 2020s). With respect to the entire study: Most TCR sequence clusters were specific to one of the two donors. Longitudinal TCRalpha and TCRbeta repertoire sequencing tracked T-cell clones expanding and contracting after mild COVID-19 in a couple of donors. Two young, previously healthy adult volunteers, one female and one male, were included in the cohort.

From a lookup of the germline V gene, CDR1 and CDR2 are SGHTA and FQGNSA. The CDR3 goes from the cysteine to the phenylalanine over 15 residues. Of the read, only the CDR3 DNA is kept; its 45 bases are in frame from base 1. The V and J ends are trimmed by 3 bases and 5 bases, leaving 15 bases between them. The table lists this clonotype with a few counts. Its antigen remains unidentified. No per-base quality is available; no much larger clone lies one base away. PBMCs were isolated by Ficoll-Paque density gradient centrifugation. What the study reported, not specific to this receptor: Some responding clones were detected in pre-infection memory, which suggested that pre-existing cross-reactive memory T cells had joined the SARS-CoV-2 response. Contracting CD4+ clones turned up mainly in the CM and EM memory subsets, whereas EMRA was where CD8+ clones were enriched. The study covered only two mild cases, and larger cohorts including severe cases with pre-infection samples were considered necessary. From day 15 to 85, contracting clones showed balanced CD4/CD8 phenotypes, whereas a second wave of clones that expanded from day 15 to 37 leaned towards CD4+. SARS-CoV-2 specificity was not confirmed for the second-wave clones peaking on day 37.

The instrument was an Illumina NovaSeq 6000. Using 5'RACE with constant-segment primers, TCRalpha and TCRbeta cDNA libraries were constructed, with sample barcodes and unique molecular identifiers added in the process. RNA was extracted from every sample with Trizol reagent. Amplification of the libraries took two PCR steps, and the second step added a second sample barcode plus Illumina TruSeq adapters. Libraries were sequenced on an Illumina NovaSeq with 2 x 150 bp paired-end reads. As for how the authors treated the data: The reads were demultiplexed and collapsed into UMI-guided consensus sequences using migec v1.2.7. Using mixcr v2.1.11, the UMI consensuses were aligned to TRA and TRB V and J templates and assembled into clonotypes. A clonotype was counted as expanded or contracted only when both edgeR and NoisET called the clonotype significant, with the noise models trained on biological replicates. For edgeR calls, the thresholds were a false discovery rate-adjusted p below 0.01 and a log2 fold-change of 1. As an exploratory analysis of dynamics, PCA with hierarchical clustering was applied to max-normalized trajectories of the 1000 most abundant clonotypes. The CD4 or CD8 phenotype of responding clones was assigned using the separately sequenced CD4+ and CD8+ repertoires. The raw public reads went through TCRdb reprocessing: fastp at Q25, MiXCR clone calling, in-frame beta chains kept. Rows matching on CDR3 protein sequence are summarized as one entry with the most common DNA and genes. TCRdb assigned the V and J calls; the authors' analysis was not used. The sample table contains roughly 300,000 distinct CDR3 sequences; only one count was recorded for under 8.5% of them. Approximately 23% of the sample belongs to the ten largest clones.

Sequencing was done on a sample of PBMCs or a T cell subset sorted from them (not recorded which). The sequence was collected from a man aged 18-30 years who had mild COVID-19 (a few samples of this study predate the infection). The sample titles of this study are shuffled in the database, so cell type and time point are left out; the donor was told from shared clones. Recombination joined TRBV7-2 with TRBJ2-3, and perhaps TRBD2 as D gene, on 6 matching bases. In nucleotide form, the sequence is TGTGCCAGCAGCTTTCAGCCCCGGAGGGGAGATACGCAGTATTTT. This gives the protein CASSFQPRRGDTQYF.